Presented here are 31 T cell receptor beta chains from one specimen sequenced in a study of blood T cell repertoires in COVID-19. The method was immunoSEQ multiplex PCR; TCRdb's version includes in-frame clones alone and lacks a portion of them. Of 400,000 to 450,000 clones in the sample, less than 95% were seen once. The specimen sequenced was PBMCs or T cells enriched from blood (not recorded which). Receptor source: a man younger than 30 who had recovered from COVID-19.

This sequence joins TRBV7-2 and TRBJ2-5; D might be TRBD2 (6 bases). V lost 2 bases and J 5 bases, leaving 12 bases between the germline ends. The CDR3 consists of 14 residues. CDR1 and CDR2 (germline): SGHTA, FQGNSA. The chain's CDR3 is CASSLTGRAETQYF. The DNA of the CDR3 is TGTGCCAGCAGCTTAACCGGGAGAGCTGAGACCCAGTACTTC.

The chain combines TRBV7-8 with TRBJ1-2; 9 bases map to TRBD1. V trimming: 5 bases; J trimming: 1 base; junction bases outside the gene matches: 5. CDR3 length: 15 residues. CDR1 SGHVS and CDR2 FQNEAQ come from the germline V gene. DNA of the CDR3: TGTGCCAGCAGCCCGACGGGACAGGGTAACTATGGCTACACCTTC. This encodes CASSPTGQGNYGYTF.

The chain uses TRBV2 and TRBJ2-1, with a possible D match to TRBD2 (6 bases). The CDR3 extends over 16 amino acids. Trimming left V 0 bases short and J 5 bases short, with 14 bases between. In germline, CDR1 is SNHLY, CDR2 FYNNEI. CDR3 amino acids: CASSEALSGQDNEQFF. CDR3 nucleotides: TGTGCCAGCAGTGAAGCGCTAAGCGGGCAAGACAATGAGCAGTTCTTC. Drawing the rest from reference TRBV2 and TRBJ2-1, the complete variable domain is EPEVTQTPSHQVTQMGQEVILRCVPISNHLYFYWYRQILGQKVEFLVSFYNNEISEKSEIFDDQFSVERPDGSNFTLKIRSTKLEDSAMYFCASSEALSGQDNEQFFGPGTRLTVL.

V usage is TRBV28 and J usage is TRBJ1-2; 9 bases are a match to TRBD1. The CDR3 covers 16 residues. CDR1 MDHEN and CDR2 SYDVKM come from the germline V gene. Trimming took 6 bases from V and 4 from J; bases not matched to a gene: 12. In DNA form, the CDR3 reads TGTGCCAGCAGGGTAACCGGGACAGGGATGTTCTATGGCTACACCTTC. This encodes CASRVTGTGMFYGYTF.

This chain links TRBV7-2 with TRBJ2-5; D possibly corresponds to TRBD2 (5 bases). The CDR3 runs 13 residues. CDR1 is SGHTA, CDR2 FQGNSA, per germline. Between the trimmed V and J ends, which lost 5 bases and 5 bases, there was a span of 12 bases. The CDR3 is CASSPDPGETQYF. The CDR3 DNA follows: TGTGCCAGCAGCCCAGACCCGGGGGAGACCCAGTACTTC. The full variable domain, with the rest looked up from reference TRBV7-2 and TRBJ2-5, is GAGVSQSPSNKVTEKGKDVELRCDPISGHTALYWYRQSLGQGLEFLIYFQGNSAPDKSGLPSDRFSAERTGGSVSTLTIQRTQQEDSAVYLCASSPDPGETQYFGPGTRLLVL.

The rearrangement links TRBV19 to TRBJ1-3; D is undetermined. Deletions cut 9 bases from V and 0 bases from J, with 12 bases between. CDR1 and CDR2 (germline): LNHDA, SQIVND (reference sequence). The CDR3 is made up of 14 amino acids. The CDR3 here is CASYLGSSGNTIYF. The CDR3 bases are TGTGCCAGCTACCTGGGGAGCTCTGGAAACACCATATATTTT.

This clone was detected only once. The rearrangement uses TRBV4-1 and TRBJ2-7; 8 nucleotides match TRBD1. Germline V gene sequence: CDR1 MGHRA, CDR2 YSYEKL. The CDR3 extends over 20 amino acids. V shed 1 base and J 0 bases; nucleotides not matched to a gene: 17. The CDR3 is CASSQVLVRPGQEYSYEQYF. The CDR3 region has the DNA TGCGCCAGCAGCCAAGTGCTGGTACGACCGGGACAGGAGTACTCCTACGAGCAGTACTTC.

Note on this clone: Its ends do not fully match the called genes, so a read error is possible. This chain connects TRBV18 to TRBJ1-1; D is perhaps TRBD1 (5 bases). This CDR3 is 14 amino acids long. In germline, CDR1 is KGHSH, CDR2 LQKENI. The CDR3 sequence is CASLPQGLKTEAFF. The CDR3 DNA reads TGTGCCAGCTTACCCCAGGGTCTGAAGACTGAAGCTTTCTTT.

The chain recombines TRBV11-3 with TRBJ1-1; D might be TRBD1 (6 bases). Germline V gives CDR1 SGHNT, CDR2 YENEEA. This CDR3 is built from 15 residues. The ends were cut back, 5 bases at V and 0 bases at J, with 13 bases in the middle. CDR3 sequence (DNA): TGTGCCAGCAGCAGTAGAGGGGACATGAACACTGAAGCTTTCTTT. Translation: CASSSRGDMNTEAFF.

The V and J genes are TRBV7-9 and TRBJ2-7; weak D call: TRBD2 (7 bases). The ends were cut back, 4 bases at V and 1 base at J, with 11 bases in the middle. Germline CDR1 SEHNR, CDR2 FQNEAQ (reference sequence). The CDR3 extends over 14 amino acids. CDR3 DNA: TGTGCCAGCAGCTGGGGAGGGGGTTCCTACGAGCAGTACTTC. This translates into CASSWGGGSYEQYF.

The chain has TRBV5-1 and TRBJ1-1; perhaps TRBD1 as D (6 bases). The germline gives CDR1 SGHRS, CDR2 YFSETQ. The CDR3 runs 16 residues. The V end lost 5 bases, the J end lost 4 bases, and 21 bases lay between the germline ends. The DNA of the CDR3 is TGCGCCAGCAGACTTATCGACAGGCCCCTGGGCACTGAAGCTTTCTTT. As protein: CASRLIDRPLGTEAFF.

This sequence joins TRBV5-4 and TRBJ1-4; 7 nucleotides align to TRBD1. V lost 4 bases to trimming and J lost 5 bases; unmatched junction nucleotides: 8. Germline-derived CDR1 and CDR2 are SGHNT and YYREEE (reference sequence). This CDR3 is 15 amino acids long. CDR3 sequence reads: CASSPRQGPNEKLFF. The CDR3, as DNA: TGTGCCAGCAGCCCACGACAGGGACCGAATGAAAAACTGTTTTTT.

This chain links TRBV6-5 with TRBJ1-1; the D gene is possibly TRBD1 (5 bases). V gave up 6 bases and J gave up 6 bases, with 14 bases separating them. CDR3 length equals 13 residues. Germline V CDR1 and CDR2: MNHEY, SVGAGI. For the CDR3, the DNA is TGTGCCAGCAGCGAGGACGGGGGTTCTGAAGCTTTCTTT. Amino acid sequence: CASSEDGGSEAFF.

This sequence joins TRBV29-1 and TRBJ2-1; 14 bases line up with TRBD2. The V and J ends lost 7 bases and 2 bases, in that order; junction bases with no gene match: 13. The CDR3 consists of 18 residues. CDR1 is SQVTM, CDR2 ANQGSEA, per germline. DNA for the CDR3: TGCAGCGGACAGGGGACTAGCGGGAGTAGGGGGACCTACAATGAGCAGTTCTTC. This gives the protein CSGQGTSGSRGTYNEQFF.

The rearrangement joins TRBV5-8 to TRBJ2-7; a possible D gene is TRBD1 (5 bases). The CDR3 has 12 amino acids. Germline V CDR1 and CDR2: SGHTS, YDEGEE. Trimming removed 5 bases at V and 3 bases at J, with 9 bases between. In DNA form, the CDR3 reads TGTGCCAGCAGTTTAGGGGACTACGAGCAGTACTTC. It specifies CASSLGDYEQYF.

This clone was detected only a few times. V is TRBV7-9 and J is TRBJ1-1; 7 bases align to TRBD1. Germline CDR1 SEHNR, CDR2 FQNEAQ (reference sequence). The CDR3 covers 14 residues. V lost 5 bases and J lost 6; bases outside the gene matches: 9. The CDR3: CASSAIDRVPEAFF. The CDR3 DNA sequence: TGTGCCAGCAGCGCTATCGACAGGGTACCTGAAGCTTTCTTT.

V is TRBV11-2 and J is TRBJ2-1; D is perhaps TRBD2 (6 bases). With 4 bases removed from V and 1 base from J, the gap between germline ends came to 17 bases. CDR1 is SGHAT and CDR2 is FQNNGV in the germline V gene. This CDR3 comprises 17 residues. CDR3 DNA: TGTGCCAGCAGCTCCCAGGAGGGCTCCACTTCCTACAATGAGCAGTTCTTC. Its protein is CASSSQEGSTSYNEQFF.

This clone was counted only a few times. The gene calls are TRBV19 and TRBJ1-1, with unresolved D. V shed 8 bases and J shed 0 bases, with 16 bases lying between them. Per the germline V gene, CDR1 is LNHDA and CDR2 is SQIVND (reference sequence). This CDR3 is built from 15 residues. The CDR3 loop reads CASSNWAGLNTEAFF. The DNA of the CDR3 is TGTGCCAGTTCCAATTGGGCGGGTCTGAACACTGAAGCTTTCTTT.

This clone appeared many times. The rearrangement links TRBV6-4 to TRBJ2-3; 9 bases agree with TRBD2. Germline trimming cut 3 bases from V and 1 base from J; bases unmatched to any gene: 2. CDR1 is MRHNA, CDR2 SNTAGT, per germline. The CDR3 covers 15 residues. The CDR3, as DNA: TGTGCCAGCAGTGATATAGCGGGGGGCACAGATACGCAGTATTTT. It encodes CASSDIAGGTDTQYF.

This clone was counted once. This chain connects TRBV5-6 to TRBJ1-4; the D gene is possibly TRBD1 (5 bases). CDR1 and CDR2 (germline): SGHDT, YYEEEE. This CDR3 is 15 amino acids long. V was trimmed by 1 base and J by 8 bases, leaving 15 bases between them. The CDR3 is CASSLLSQGWEKLFF. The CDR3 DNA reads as TGTGCCAGCAGCTTGTTGTCGCAGGGATGGGAAAAACTGTTTTTT.

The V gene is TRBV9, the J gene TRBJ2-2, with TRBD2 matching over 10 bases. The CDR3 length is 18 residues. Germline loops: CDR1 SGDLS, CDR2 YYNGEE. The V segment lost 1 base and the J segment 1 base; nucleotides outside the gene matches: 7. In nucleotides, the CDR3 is TGTGCCAGCAGCGTAAGGCTAGCGGGAGATAAGAACACCGGGGAGCTGTTTTTT. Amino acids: CASSVRLAGDKNTGELFF.

The CDR3 spells CASSFGAGYSYTF. CDR3 nucleotide sequence: TGTGCCAGCAGTTTTGGGGCAGGGTACAGTTACACCTTC. This chain joins TRBV12-3 or TRBV12-4 and TRBJ1-2; D possibly corresponds to TRBD1 (5 bases). This CDR3 contains 13 residues. The ends were cut back, 3 bases at V and 11 bases at J, with 16 bases in the middle.

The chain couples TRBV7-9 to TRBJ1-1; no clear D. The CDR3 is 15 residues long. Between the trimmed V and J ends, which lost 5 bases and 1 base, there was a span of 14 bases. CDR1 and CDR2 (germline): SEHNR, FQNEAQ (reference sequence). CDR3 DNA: TGTGCCAGCAGCACCCGGCAGGCCGGGAACACTGAAGCTTTCTTT. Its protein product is CASSTRQAGNTEAFF.

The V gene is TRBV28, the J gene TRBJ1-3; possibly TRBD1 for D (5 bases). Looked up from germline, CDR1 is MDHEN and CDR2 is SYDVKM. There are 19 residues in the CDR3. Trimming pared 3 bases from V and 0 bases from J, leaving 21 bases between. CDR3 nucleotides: TGTGCCAGCAGTTTGTTCCACAGGTTCCCTGGCAGCTCTGGAAACACCATATATTTT. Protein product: CASSLFHRFPGSSGNTIYF.

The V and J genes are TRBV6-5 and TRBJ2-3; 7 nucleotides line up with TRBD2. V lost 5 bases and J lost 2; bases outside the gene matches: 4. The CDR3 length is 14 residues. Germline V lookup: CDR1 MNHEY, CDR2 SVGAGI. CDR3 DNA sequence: TGTGCCAGCAGTCGTCGGGGGGACACAGATACGCAGTATTTT. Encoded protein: CASSRRGDTDTQYF.

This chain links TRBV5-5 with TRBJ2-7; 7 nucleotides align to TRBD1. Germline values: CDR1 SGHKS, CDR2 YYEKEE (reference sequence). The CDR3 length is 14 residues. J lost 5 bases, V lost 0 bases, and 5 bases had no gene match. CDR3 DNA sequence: TGTGCCAGCAGCTTGGGGGCAGGGGGTCACGAGCAGTACTTC. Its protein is CASSLGAGGHEQYF. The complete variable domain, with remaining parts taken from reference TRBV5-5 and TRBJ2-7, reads DAGVTQSPTHLIKTRGQQVTLRCSPISGHKSVSWYQQVLGQGPQFIFQYYEKEERGRGNFPDRFSARQFPNYSSELNVNALLLGDSALYLCASSLGAGGHEQYFGPGTRLTVT.

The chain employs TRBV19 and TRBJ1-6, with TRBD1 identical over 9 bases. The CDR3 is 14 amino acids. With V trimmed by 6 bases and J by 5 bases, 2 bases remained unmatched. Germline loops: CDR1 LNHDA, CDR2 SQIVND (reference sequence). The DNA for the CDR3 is TGTGCCAGTAGGACAGGGGGAAATAATTCACCCCTCCACTTT. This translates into CASRTGGNNSPLHF.

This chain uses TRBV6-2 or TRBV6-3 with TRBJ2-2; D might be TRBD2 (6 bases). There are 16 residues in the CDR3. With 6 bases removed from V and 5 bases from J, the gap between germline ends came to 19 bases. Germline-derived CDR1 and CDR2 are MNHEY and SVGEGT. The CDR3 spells CASSPSSVSRTGELFF. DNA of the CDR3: TGTGCCAGCAGCCCTTCTAGCGTTTCTCGGACCGGGGAGCTGTTTTTT.

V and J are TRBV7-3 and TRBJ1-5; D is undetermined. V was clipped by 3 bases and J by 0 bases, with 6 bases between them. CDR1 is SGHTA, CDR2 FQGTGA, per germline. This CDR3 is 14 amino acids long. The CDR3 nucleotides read TGTGCCAGCAGCTTCGGGTTTAGCAATCAGCCCCAGCATTTT. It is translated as CASSFGFSNQPQHF.

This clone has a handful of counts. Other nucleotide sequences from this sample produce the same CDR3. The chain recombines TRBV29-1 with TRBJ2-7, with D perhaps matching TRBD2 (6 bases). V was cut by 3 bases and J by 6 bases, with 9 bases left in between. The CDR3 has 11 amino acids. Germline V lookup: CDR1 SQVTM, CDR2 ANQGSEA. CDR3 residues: CSVEGGGEQYF. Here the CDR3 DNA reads TGCAGCGTTGAGGGGGGAGGCGAGCAGTACTTC.

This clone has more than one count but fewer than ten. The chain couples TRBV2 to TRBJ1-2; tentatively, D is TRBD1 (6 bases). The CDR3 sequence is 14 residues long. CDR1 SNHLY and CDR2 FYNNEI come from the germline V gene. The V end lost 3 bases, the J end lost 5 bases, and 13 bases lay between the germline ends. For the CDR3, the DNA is TGTGCCAGCAGTGATCGTCTAGGACAGTATGGCTACACCTTC. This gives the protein CASSDRLGQYGYTF.